The rows below give T cell receptor beta chains drawn from one sample of a study of Graves' ophthalmopathy and Graves' hyperthyroidism. TCRdb independently ran MiXCR on the multiplex PCR reads; one entry per CDR3 protein. The data contain 560,000 or so distinct CDR3 sequences, 35% to 45% of them seen just once; the ten biggest clones take up over 3.5%. The material sequenced was peripheral blood or thyroid tissue (not recorded which). Source of these receptors: an adult man with Graves' hyperthyroidism. The CDR3 runs from the conserved cysteine through the conserved F or W. The D gene is left open where the match is weak. Not all rows give a size; the values are once, few, many and, for expanded clones, a class.

>TRBV29-1|NA|13|many|TRBJ1-3
TGCAGCGTTGAACATTATCCCGGAGACACCATATATTTT
CSVEHYPGDTIYF
>TRBV5-5|NA|15|many|TRBJ1-1
TGTGCCAGCAGCATCAAGACACGGGAGAACACTGAAGCTTTCTTT
CASSIKTRENTEAFF
>TRBV10-3|TRBD1|15|NA|TRBJ2-4
TGTGCCACCACTCCGGGACAGGGGGCCAAAAACATTCAGTACTTC
CATTPGQGAKNIQYF
>TRBV24-1|TRBD1|14|many|TRBJ1-2
TGTGCCACCAGTGATATCACGGACAGGGGAGGCTACACCTTC
CATSDITDRGGYTF
>TRBV2|NA|15|many|TRBJ2-7
TGTGCCAGCAGTGAAAGGGCCTTCCTCTCCTACGAGCAGTACTTC
CASSERAFLSYEQYF
>TRBV29-1|TRBD1|16|many|TRBJ2-5
TGCAGCGTTGAGTTTTTTGGGACAGGGGAAAAAGAGACCCAGTACTTC
CSVEFFGTGEKETQYF
>TRBV9|NA|15|NA|TRBJ2-7
TGTGCCAGCAGCTACGACGGGACAACCTTCTACGAGCAGTACTTC
CASSYDGTTFYEQYF
>TRBV5-8|NA|15|many|TRBJ1-5
TGTGCCAGCAGCTCGCAGGGATACGGCAATCAGCCCCAGCATTTT
CASSSQGYGNQPQHF
>TRBV12-3/TRBV12-4|NA|15|many|TRBJ1-6
TGTGCCAGCAGTTTAAGGGGTTCTGCTGGGTCGCCCCTCCACTTT
CASSLRGSAGSPLHF
>TRBV29-1|TRBD1|15|few|TRBJ2-1
TGCAGCGTTAACTCCGCGACAGGGGACTACAATGAGCAGTTCTTC
CSVNSATGDYNEQFF
>TRBV20-1|NA|13|few|TRBJ2-1
TGCAGTGCGCGTGAGGTAGCCTACAATGAGCAGTTCTTC
CSAREVAYNEQFF
>TRBV12-3/TRBV12-4|NA|13|many|TRBJ2-7
TGTGCCAGCAGTTTCGGCAAACCCTACGAGCAGTACTTC
CASSFGKPYEQYF
>TRBV12-3/TRBV12-4|NA|16|many|TRBJ1-2
TGTGCCAGCAGTTCCCCGGGACGGAGAGCTAACTATGGCTACACCTTC
CASSSPGRRANYGYTF
>TRBV5-8|NA|15|many|TRBJ2-7
TGTGCCAGCAGCTTAGGGGCGTCGAGCTCCTACGAGCAGTACTTC
CASSLGASSSYEQYF
>TRBV6-5|NA|11|NA|TRBJ2-3
TGTGCCAGCAGCAGGGGTGATACGCAGTATTTT
CASSRGDTQYF
>TRBV2|NA|15|many|TRBJ1-4
TGTGCCAGCCGACCCTCCAGTCGATGGGGCGAAAAACTGTTTTTT
CASRPSSRWGEKLFF
>TRBV12-3/TRBV12-4|NA|12|many|TRBJ2-5
TGTGCCAGCAGTACGGGTGGCGAGACCCAGTACTTC
CASSTGGETQYF
>TRBV5-1|NA|16|many|TRBJ1-2
TGCGCCAGCAGCTTGGTTTCCCAGGCAACTAACTATGGCTACACCTTC
CASSLVSQATNYGYTF
>TRBV24-1|NA|14|many|TRBJ1-3
TGTGCCACCAGTCCTACCGGGACACCTAACACCATATATTTT
CATSPTGTPNTIYF
>TRBV2|TRBD1|14|NA|TRBJ2-7
TGTGCCAGCAGTGGGATGGGGACAGGGGTTGAGCAGTACTTC
CASSGMGTGVEQYF
>TRBV24-1|TRBD1|14|NA|TRBJ1-2
TGTGCCACCAGTGATTGGACAGGCCTCTATGGCTACACCTTC
CATSDWTGLYGYTF
>TRBV6-5|NA|15|NA|TRBJ1-5
TGTGCCAGCAGTGATTTTCTTGGGCGAAATCAGCCCCAGCATTTT
CASSDFLGRNQPQHF
>TRBV7-9|TRBD1|13|NA|TRBJ1-2
TGTGCCAGCAGCTTTAACCGGGACAGGGGCTACACCTTC
CASSFNRDRGYTF
>TRBV19|TRBD2|15|few|TRBJ2-5
TGTGCCAGTAGTCCGAGCGGGGGGGCGGGAGAGACCCAGTACTTC
CASSPSGGAGETQYF
>TRBV29-1|NA|13|NA|TRBJ1-2
TGCAGCGTCGTATCCGGGACGGATTATGGCTACACCTTC
CSVVSGTDYGYTF
>TRBV20-1|NA|12|many|TRBJ2-2
TGCAGTTGCTCGGGGGCCTTCGGGGAGCTGTTTTTT
CSCSGAFGELFF
>TRBV2|NA|17|many|TRBJ1-1
TGTGCCAGCTCACCAGGGGCAGGGTCAGGTGGGAACACTGAAGCTTTCTTT
CASSPGAGSGGNTEAFF
>TRBV5-5|TRBD2|18|many|TRBJ2-2
TGTGCCAGCAGCCTATCGGGACTAGCAGGGACGGGCACCGGGGAGCTGTTTTTT
CASSLSGLAGTGTGELFF
>TRBV12-3/TRBV12-4|TRBD1|15|few|TRBJ1-6
TGTGCCAGCAGTCCCCCGGACAGGGGCTTTTCACCCCTCCACTTT
CASSPPDRGFSPLHF
>TRBV25-1|NA|13|many|TRBJ2-6
TGTGCCTCATCGAGGACTGGGGCCAACGTCCTGACTTTC
CASSRTGANVLTF
>TRBV7-6|TRBD2|14|NA|TRBJ2-2
TGTGCCAGCAGCCGCGATAGGACTAGCGGGGAGCTGTTTTTT
CASSRDRTSGELFF
>TRBV7-2|TRBD1|17|NA|TRBJ1-2
TGTGCCAGCAGCGTTTCCGGGACAGGGTGGGTTAACTATGGCTACACCTTC
CASSVSGTGWVNYGYTF